Listed below are T cell receptor beta chains from one sample, sequenced in a study of cytomegalovirus exposure and HLA in healthy donors. Data came from immunoSEQ multiplex PCR; TCRdb stores just in-frame clones and leaves some out. This repertoire shows 100,000 to 120,000 clones, about 12% found once; its top ten account for about a sixth. The source material was PBMCs. These receptors originate from a man in his forties in good health and CMV-seropositive. CDR3s include the opening cysteine and the closing phenylalanine or tryptophan. The D gene is left open where the match is weak. Not all rows give a size; the values are once, few, many and, for expanded clones, a class.

CDR3 | DNA | size | J | V | D | length
CASSWDSRRSYNEQFF | TGTGCCAGCAGCTGGGACTCTCGGCGCTCCTACAATGAGCAGTTCTTC | few | TRBJ2-1 | TRBV7-2 | NA | 16
CASSSGQVGAEAFF | TGCGCCAGCAGCTCGGGACAGGTCGGGGCTGAAGCTTTCTTT | NA | TRBJ1-1 | TRBV5-1 | TRBD1 | 14
CASSEGGLADSYGETQYF | TGTGCCAGCAGTGAGGGGGGACTAGCGGACTCCTATGGAGAGACCCAGTACTTC | few | TRBJ2-5 | TRBV6-1 | TRBD2 | 18
CASSPRTGGGEKLFF | TGTGCCAGCAGCCCCCGGACAGGGGGCGGTGAAAAACTGTTTTTT | NA | TRBJ1-4 | TRBV11-2 | TRBD1 | 15
CASSLKPDQPQHF | TGTGCCAGCAGCTTAAAGCCCGATCAGCCCCAGCATTTT | NA | TRBJ1-5 | TRBV11-2 | NA | 13
CASSPQDRGNEKLFF | TGTGCCAGCAGCCCCCAGGACAGGGGTAATGAAAAACTGTTTTTT | few | TRBJ1-4 | TRBV9 | TRBD1 | 15
CASRGGLAGAGRHNEQFF | TGCGCCAGCAGGGGCGGACTAGCGGGAGCGGGGAGGCACAATGAGCAGTTCTTC | few | TRBJ2-1 | TRBV10-2 | TRBD2 | 18
CASSASRGGSEKLFF | TGTGCCAGCAGCGCCTCACGGGGAGGGAGTGAAAAACTGTTTTTT | few | TRBJ1-4 | TRBV9 | NA | 15
CASSLAGATYEQYF | TGTGCCAGCAGTTTAGCGGGAGCCACCTACGAGCAGTACTTC | few | TRBJ2-7 | TRBV28 | TRBD2 | 14
CASTSLYSNQPQHF | TGTGCCAGCACTTCCCTTTATAGCAATCAGCCCCAGCATTTT | NA | TRBJ1-5 | TRBV27 | NA | 14
CASRAGTNTYEQYF | TGTGCCAGCAGAGCCGGGACAAACACCTACGAGCAGTACTTC | few | TRBJ2-7 | TRBV6-5 | NA | 14
CASSGPDRADTEAFF | TGTGCCAGCAGCGGACCGGACAGGGCGGACACTGAAGCTTTCTTT | few | TRBJ1-1 | TRBV6-1 | TRBD1 | 15
CASSLIGSGRHQETQYF | TGTGCCAGCAGCTTAATTGGTAGCGGGAGACACCAAGAGACCCAGTACTTC | few | TRBJ2-5 | TRBV7-9 | TRBD2 | 17
CASSPTGGPAGELFF | TGTGCCAGCAGTCCAACGGGAGGGCCGGCCGGGGAGCTGTTTTTT | many | TRBJ2-2 | TRBV5-4 | TRBD2 | 15
CASSPGQRNTEAFF | TGTGCCAGCAGCCCGGGACAGAGGAACACTGAAGCTTTCTTT | NA | TRBJ1-1 | TRBV7-6 | TRBD1 | 14
CASSYDRQGISNYGYTF | TGCGCCAGCAGCTATGACCGACAGGGTATCTCTAACTATGGCTACACCTTC | few | TRBJ1-2 | TRBV4-1 | TRBD1 | 17
CSVDWQGDEQFF | TGCAGCGTTGACTGGCAGGGCGATGAGCAGTTCTTC | NA | TRBJ2-1 | TRBV29-1 | NA | 12
CASSTSGFYEQYF | TGTGCCAGTAGCACGAGCGGCTTCTACGAGCAGTACTTC | NA | TRBJ2-7 | TRBV19 | NA | 13
CASSEGGDTQYF | TGTGCCAGCAGTGAAGGAGGTGATACGCAGTATTTT | NA | TRBJ2-3 | TRBV2 | NA | 12
CASRGDRVDTEAFF | TGTGCCAGCAGGGGGGACAGGGTGGACACTGAAGCTTTCTTT | few | TRBJ1-1 | TRBV28 | TRBD1 | 14
CASSLGRYTDTQYF | TGTGCCAGCAGCTTGGGCAGATACACAGATACGCAGTATTTT | few | TRBJ2-3 | TRBV5-6 | NA | 14
CASSRPGHEQYF | TGTGCCAGCAGCCGACCTGGGCACGAGCAGTACTTC | NA | TRBJ2-7 | TRBV14 | NA | 12
CAISGLEADTQYF | TGTGCCATCAGTGGACTAGAGGCAGATACGCAGTATTTT | NA | TRBJ2-3 | TRBV10-3 | NA | 13
CASSLLLGPRGFEYTEAFF | TGTGCCAGCAGTTTACTTTTGGGACCCAGGGGTTTTGAATACACTGAAGCTTTCTTT | NA | TRBJ1-1 | TRBV28 | NA | 19
CASREGGNTEAFF | TGCGCCAGCAGGGAGGGCGGCAACACTGAAGCTTTCTTT | few | TRBJ1-1 | TRBV5-1 | NA | 13
CSVVFDRGSLETQYF | TGCAGCGTTGTTTTCGACAGGGGGAGTTTGGAGACCCAGTACTTC | few | TRBJ2-5 | TRBV29-1 | TRBD1 | 15
CASSSWGEGVAEAFF | TGTGCCAGCAGCTCCTGGGGGGAGGGGGTCGCTGAAGCTTTCTTT | few | TRBJ1-1 | TRBV13 | NA | 15
CASTHGGSGTGELFF | TGTGCCAGCACCCATGGAGGTTCGGGCACCGGGGAGCTGTTTTTT | NA | TRBJ2-2 | TRBV27 | NA | 15
CASSPLGGLNTEAFF | TGTGCCAGCAGCCCCCTAGGGGGTTTGAACACTGAAGCTTTCTTT | NA | TRBJ1-1 | TRBV5-6 | NA | 15
CASSLDWGLGGMSSVGYTF | TGTGCCAGCAGCTTAGATTGGGGTCTCGGAGGCATGAGTTCGGTTGGCTACACCTTC | few | TRBJ1-2 | TRBV11-2 | NA | 19
CASSQAGAYEQYF | TGCGCCAGCAGCCAAGCGGGAGCATACGAGCAGTACTTC | NA | TRBJ2-7 | TRBV4-1 | NA | 13
CASSRTGSLNTGELFF | TGTGCCAGCAGCCGGACAGGGTCCCTAAACACCGGGGAGCTGTTTTTT | few | TRBJ2-2 | TRBV11-3 | TRBD1 | 16
CASSKAHLAGFVTQYF | TGTGCCAGCAGCAAAGCGCATCTAGCGGGGTTTGTTACGCAGTATTTT | NA | TRBJ2-3 | TRBV21-1 | NA | 16
CASSSSRGTQPQHF | TGTGCCAGCAGCTCAAGCCGGGGGACCCAGCCCCAGCATTTT | NA | TRBJ1-5 | TRBV7-9 | NA | 14
CASRPGQGATKQYF | TGTGCCAGCAGGCCGGGACAGGGGGCAACCAAGCAGTACTTC | NA | TRBJ2-7 | TRBV5-4 | TRBD1 | 14
CASRASPGAVYGYTF | TGTGCCAGCAGGGCCTCGCCAGGGGCGGTCTATGGCTACACCTTC | NA | TRBJ1-2 | TRBV6-5 | NA | 15
CASSFGLASDTQYF | TGTGCCAGCAGCTTCGGACTAGCATCGGATACGCAGTATTTT | few | TRBJ2-3 | TRBV7-8 | TRBD2 | 14
CATTEGGNQPQHF | TGTGCCACCACAGAGGGAGGCAATCAGCCCCAGCATTTT | NA | TRBJ1-5 | TRBV6-1 | NA | 13
CASSLEVSRFPTGELFF | TGTGCCAGCAGCTTGGAGGTTAGCCGGTTTCCGACCGGGGAGCTGTTTTTT | NA | TRBJ2-2 | TRBV5-4 | NA | 17
CASRVAGGYNEQFF | TGCGCCAGCAGAGTGGCGGGAGGGTACAATGAGCAGTTCTTC | NA | TRBJ2-1 | TRBV10-2 | TRBD2 | 14
CASSAGPGELFF | TGTGCCAGCAGTGCAGGTCCCGGGGAGCTGTTTTTT | NA | TRBJ2-2 | TRBV2 | NA | 12
CSVQGQVTEAFF | TGCAGCGTTCAAGGACAGGTCACTGAAGCTTTCTTT | NA | TRBJ1-1 | TRBV29-1 | TRBD1 | 12
CASSYSQGRAIGELFF | TGTGCCAGCAGTTACTCCCAGGGGAGGGCCATCGGGGAGCTGTTTTTT | few | TRBJ2-2 | TRBV6-5 | NA | 16
CASSFQTGGQETQYF | TGTGCCAGCAGCTTCCAGACAGGGGGGCAAGAGACCCAGTACTTC | few | TRBJ2-5 | TRBV7-6 | TRBD1 | 15
CASSSGRASNTGELFF | TGTGCCAGCTCTAGCGGCCGGGCCTCGAACACCGGGGAGCTGTTTTTT | few | TRBJ2-2 | TRBV7-6 | TRBD2 | 16
CASSQDLRLAKGNEQFF | TGCGCCAGCAGCCAAGATTTGAGACTAGCGAAAGGTAATGAGCAGTTCTTC | few | TRBJ2-1 | TRBV4-3 | TRBD2 | 17
CASSPLGTSGWETQYF | TGCGCCAGCAGCCCCCTAGGGACTAGCGGATGGGAGACCCAGTACTTC | few | TRBJ2-5 | TRBV5-1 | TRBD2 | 16
CSVERGETQYF | TGCAGCGTTGAACGGGGGGAGACCCAGTACTTC | few | TRBJ2-5 | TRBV29-1 | NA | 11
CASSLRQAYEQYF | TGTGCCAGCTCACTTAGACAGGCCTACGAGCAGTACTTC | NA | TRBJ2-7 | TRBV18 | NA | 13
CAWSVWGGRNSPLHF | TGTGCCTGGAGTGTATGGGGGGGCAGGAATTCACCCCTCCACTTT | NA | TRBJ1-6 | TRBV30 | NA | 15
CASSPDRAGDEKLFF | TGCGCCAGCAGCCCGGACAGGGCGGGGGATGAAAAACTGTTTTTT | NA | TRBJ1-4 | TRBV5-1 | TRBD1 | 15
CASSEPRDRASGNTIYF | TGTGCCAGCAGTGAGCCCCGGGACAGGGCCTCTGGAAACACCATATATTTT | few | TRBJ1-3 | TRBV25-1 | TRBD1 | 17
CASSERTGLNQPQHF | TGTGCCAGCAGTGAACGGACAGGCCTAAATCAGCCCCAGCATTTT | NA | TRBJ1-5 | TRBV28 | TRBD1 | 15
CASSLYPATNEKLFF | TGTGCCAGCAGCTTGTATCCCGCAACTAATGAAAAACTGTTTTTT | NA | TRBJ1-4 | TRBV5-6 | NA | 15
CASGPGSGTGELFF | TGTGCCAGCGGTCCCGGGAGTGGCACCGGGGAGCTGTTTTTT | few | TRBJ2-2 | TRBV27 | NA | 14
CASRRGGLAAIIDNEQFF | TGTGCCAGCCGGAGAGGGGGACTAGCCGCCATCATAGACAATGAGCAGTTCTTC | NA | TRBJ2-1 | TRBV27 | TRBD2 | 18
CASSQDGSYGYTF | TGCGCCAGCAGCCAAGACGGGTCCTATGGCTACACCTTC | NA | TRBJ1-2 | TRBV4-3 | NA | 13
CASSLKALSSYEQYF | TGTGCCAGCAGCTTAAAAGCGCTTAGCTCCTACGAGCAGTACTTC | NA | TRBJ2-7 | TRBV7-2 | NA | 15
CASSSLLSTDTQYF | TGTGCCAGCAGTTCTCTCCTTAGCACAGATACGCAGTATTTT | NA | TRBJ2-3 | TRBV27 | NA | 14
CASSYSGIPGGNTIYF | TGTGCCAGCAGTTACTCAGGCATCCCGGGGGGAAACACCATATATTTT | NA | TRBJ1-3 | TRBV6-6 | NA | 16